The subject of this entry is one T cell receptor beta chain. Its specificity is unknown. Patients with autoimmune history or systemic immunosuppression were excluded. This record belongs to a study of OX40 agonist ivuxolimab in advanced cancers. Study-level background: Patients in dose escalation had liver, melanoma, kidney or head and neck cancers. Study-wide findings and caveats: Circulating CD4+ and CD8+ T cells showed clonal expansion by week 6 at 0.1 to 3.0 mg/kg.

Measured with immunoSEQ multiplex PCR; TCRdb has only the in-frame clones, and not every one. The data contain around 27,000 clones, around 76% of them seen just once; the ten biggest clones take up 14%. The V gene end was trimmed by 0 bases and the J gene end by 8 bases; junction bases not matched to a gene: 4. CDR1 and CDR2 (germline): ENHRY, SYGVKD. The CDR3 covers 14 residues. The receptor's source is an adult with an advanced solid tumor such as melanoma, head and neck, liver or kidney cancer. The chain has TRBV10-3 and TRBJ2-1, with 7 bases fitting TRBD1. Source: CD4+ or CD8+ T cells sorted from blood, taken in a trial of the OX40 agonist ivuxolimab. The CDR3 protein is CAISESTGTHEQFF. CDR3 nucleotides: TGTGCCATCAGTGAGTCGACAGGGACCCATGAGCAGTTCTTC.